The entry that follows covers one T cell receptor (beta chain) sequence. The recovered donors of Cohort 3 showed two negative PCRs, clearance, or symptom resolution. These data belong to a study of blood T cell repertoires in COVID-19. The CDR3 is made up of 17 amino acids. Germline values: CDR1 SGHRS, CDR2 YFSETQ. V was clipped by 2 bases and J by 2 bases; unmatched bases: 9. Profiling relied on immunoSEQ multiplex PCR, and the TCRdb table lists in-frame clones only, not all of them. This table holds fewer than 400,000 clones, around 90% found once. This clonotype was obtained from a man aged 30 to 45 who had recovered from COVID-19. Sequences were obtained from PBMCs or T cells enriched from blood (not recorded which). The chain combines TRBV5-1 with TRBJ2-3; 9 bases are a match to TRBD1. Here the CDR3 DNA reads TGCGCCAGCAGCTTAGACAGGGGGGACCTCCCCACAGATACGCAGTATTTT. It codes for CASSLDRGDLPTDTQYF.